The 9 T cell receptor beta chains below come from one sample, sequenced in a study of shared clonotypes between healthy human individuals. The naive CD8 fraction comprised CD45RO-negative cells positively selected for CCR7 and excluded terminally differentiated effector memory CD45RA+ cells. Sequenced by immunoSEQ multiplex PCR; TCRdb stores in-frame clones only, minus some. This table holds 760,000 or so clones, around 96% found once. The material sequenced was naive CD8+ T cells sorted from blood. The receptors here all came from a young man in good health.

This chain uses TRBV28 with TRBJ2-7; the match to TRBD1 covers 7 bases. V lost 4 bases, J lost 3 bases, and 9 bases stayed unmatched. CDR1 is MDHEN and CDR2 is SYDVKM in the germline V gene. The CDR3 length is 15 residues. The CDR3 DNA reads as TGTGCCAGCAGTTCACCGACAGGGAATCTCTACGAGCAGTACTTC. It encodes CASSSPTGNLYEQYF. Full variable domain (outside the CDR3, taken from reference TRBV28 and TRBJ2-7): DVKVTQSSRYLVKRTGEKVFLECVQDMDHENMFWYRQDPGLGLRLIYFSYDVKMKEKGDIPEGYSVSREKKERFSLILESASTNQTSMYLCASSSPTGNLYEQYFGPGTRLTVT.

This chain joins TRBV4-3 and TRBJ2-3; 9 nucleotides line up with TRBD2. Germline CDR1 reads LGHNA; CDR2 reads YSLEER. With 5 bases clipped from V and 2 bases from J, the junction kept 5 bases outside the gene matches. The CDR3 has 15 amino acids. CDR3: CASSLLAGATDTQYF. CDR3 in DNA: TGCGCCAGCAGCTTACTAGCGGGTGCCACAGATACGCAGTATTTT.

The CDR3 loop is CASSVGLAGRSDTQYF. The CDR3 DNA reads TGTGCCAGCAGCGTTGGACTAGCGGGACGGTCAGATACGCAGTATTTT. The chain links TRBV9 to TRBJ2-3; TRBD2 agrees at 12 bases. The V gene's germline CDR1 is SGDLS and CDR2 YYNGEE. Trimming at V came to 2 bases and at J to 4 bases, leaving 5 bases not matched to a gene. The CDR3 sequence is 16 residues long.

The gene calls are TRBV18 and TRBJ1-5; the D gene is possibly TRBD1 (6 bases). Germline V gene sequence: CDR1 KGHSH, CDR2 LQKENI. Trimming cost V 3 bases and J 3 bases, with 12 bases left between them. The CDR3 is 15 amino acids. The CDR3 DNA follows: TGTGCCAGCTCACCTGAACAGGGAATCAATCAGCCCCAGCATTTT. Its translation is CASSPEQGINQPQHF. The complete variable domain, with remaining parts taken from reference TRBV18 and TRBJ1-5, reads NAGVMQNPRHLVRRRGQEARLRCSPMKGHSHVYWYRQLPEEGLKFMVYLQKENIIDESGMPKERFSAEFPKEGPSILRIQQVVRGDSAAYFCASSPEQGINQPQHFGDGTRLSIL.

The chain combines TRBV7-8 with TRBJ2-7; D is unresolved. V shed 4 bases and J shed 7 bases, with 17 bases lying between them. This CDR3 contains 14 residues. Germline assignment: CDR1 SGHVS and CDR2 FQNEAQ. The DNA for the CDR3 is TGTGCCAGCAGCTCCGGATCGACATTCCGAGAGCAGTACTTC. Encoded protein: CASSSGSTFREQYF.

This chain uses TRBV6-5 with TRBJ2-5; no reliable D call. The V gene's germline CDR1 is MNHEY and CDR2 SVGAGI. This CDR3 is built from 12 residues. The ends were cut back, 4 bases at V and 5 bases at J, with 8 bases in the middle. The CDR3 spells CASSSGWETQYF. CDR3 DNA sequence: TGTGCCAGCAGTTCTGGTTGGGAGACCCAGTACTTC.

The V call is TRBV6-1, the J call TRBJ2-7; 9 bases match TRBD1. This CDR3 region has 17 residues. Trimming at V came to 2 bases and at J to 3 bases, leaving 11 bases not matched to a gene. The germline CDR1 and CDR2 sequences are MNHNS and SASEGT. The CDR3 coding sequence is TGTGCCAGCAGTGAAAAACTTTTGGACAGGGGTGGCTACGAGCAGTACTTC. The encoded protein is CASSEKLLDRGGYEQYF.

The rearrangement links TRBV13 to TRBJ2-7, with 11 bases lining up with TRBD1. Germline trimming cut 5 bases from V and 5 bases from J; bases unmatched to any gene: 11. This CDR3 region has 16 residues. Germline V lookup: CDR1 PRHDT, CDR2 FYEKMQ (reference sequence). CDR3 sequence: CASSLRDRGVRDEQYF. CDR3 DNA: TGTGCCAGCAGCCTACGGGACAGGGGGGTTCGGGACGAGCAGTACTTC.

J is TRBJ2-1 and V is TRBV15; D perhaps matches TRBD1 (5 bases). Germline V CDR1 and CDR2: LNHNV, YYDKDF (reference sequence). V was clipped by 1 base and J by 6 bases, with 13 bases between them. This CDR3 contains 15 residues. CDR3 nucleotides: TGTGCCACCAGCAGAGGGTTGACAGAGGCCAATGAGCAGTTCTTC. Residues: CATSRGLTEANEQFF.